This T cell receptor beta chain was sequenced for a study of blood T cell repertoires in COVID-19. Study context: The study drew acute and convalescent COVID-19 samples from the United States, Italy and Spain. The analysed material was cDNA or gDNA that came from T cells, B-cell-depleted T cells, or PBMCs.

The V and J ends lost 0 bases and 3 bases, in that order; junction bases with no gene match: 8. CDR1 LGHDT and CDR2 YNNKEL come from the germline V gene (reference sequence). This CDR3 is 17 amino acids long. Source study methods: The authors estimated nucleated cell counts from reference gene primer amplification. The repertoire was sequenced with immunoSEQ multiplex PCR; TCRdb's copy has only in-frame clones and lacks some. V, J and clone size are taken as reported in that table, and D and trimming were inferred from the DNA itself. This sample carries about 110,000 clones, approximately 80% of them seen once, and the ten largest clones take about 7%.

The chain employs TRBV3-1 (or the pseudogene TRBV3-2) and TRBJ2-3; 8 positions agree with TRBD2. This clonotype was sampled from a woman aged 50 to 60 with acute or convalescent COVID-19. Sequenced material: peripheral blood. CDR3 in DNA: TGTGCCAGCAGCCAAGATCCAACGGGGGGGGTGACAGATACGCAGTATTTT. Its protein product is CASSQDPTGGVTDTQYF.